A selection of T cell receptor beta chains follows, all from one sample in a study of T-cell memory formation after mild COVID-19. A single record per CDR3 protein comes from TCRdb applying MiXCR to the 5' RACE reads. The data hold over 400,000 distinct CDR3 sequences, with about 25% observed a single time. Sample: PBMCs or a T cell subset sorted from them (not recorded which). The receptors originated from an adult woman who had mild COVID-19 (a few samples of this study predate the infection). Cell type and time point are not known. CDR3s include the opening cysteine and the closing phenylalanine or tryptophan. D genes are given only for firm matches. Clone size appears in some rows only: once, few, many, or a class for an expanded clone.

>few|TRBV12-3/TRBV12-4|-|TRBJ2-7
CASSEHSDPLFYEQYF
TGTGCCAGCAGTGAGCACAGCGATCCACTATTCTACGAGCAGTACTTC
>-|TRBV7-2|-|TRBJ2-2
CASSLVFGLGSGVPNTGELFF
TGTGCCAGCAGCTTAGTTTTTGGTCTAGGATCGGGGGTTCCGAACACCGGGGAGCTGTTTTTT
>few|TRBV5-1|TRBD1|TRBJ2-7
CASSLRQGITYEQYF
TGCGCCAGCAGCTTGCGACAGGGTATAACCTACGAGCAGTACTTC
>few|TRBV2|TRBD2|TRBJ2-1
CASSETSGGLPNEQFF
TGTGCCAGCAGTGAGACTAGCGGGGGCCTCCCTAATGAGCAGTTCTTC
>-|TRBV24-1|-|TRBJ2-1
CATSDSDSPHPSYNEQFF
TGTGCCACCAGTGACTCGGACAGCCCTCACCCCTCCTACAATGAGCAGTTCTTC
>few|TRBV5-5|TRBD1|TRBJ2-7
CASSYLLTGTYEQYF
TGTGCCAGCAGCTACCTCTTGACAGGGACCTACGAGCAGTACTTC
>-|TRBV20-1|-|TRBJ2-3
CSASPGVAGTDTQYF
TGCAGTGCTTCACCTGGGGTAGCGGGCACAGATACGCAGTATTTT
>-|TRBV29-1|-|TRBJ2-5
CSVDAPRGLVQETQYF
TGCAGCGTTGACGCCCCTCGGGGGCTAGTTCAAGAGACCCAGTACTTC
>few|TRBV11-1|TRBD1|TRBJ2-1
CASSQGARYSEQFF
TGTGCCAGCAGCCAGGGGGCGAGGTACAGTGAGCAGTTCTTC
>-|TRBV7-6|-|TRBJ2-5
CASRHPLGETQYF
TGTGCCAGCAGGCATCCACTGGGGGAGACCCAGTACTTC
>-|TRBV5-1|-|TRBJ2-6
CASSSGGAAPGANVLTF
TGCGCCAGCAGCTCAGGGGGGGCAGCCCCTGGGGCCAACGTCCTGACTTTC
>-|TRBV5-1|-|TRBJ2-3
CASRPTVADTQYF
TGCGCCAGCAGACCCACGGTGGCAGATACGCAGTATTTT
>-|TRBV5-1|-|TRBJ2-5
CASSSGLGLEETQYF
TGCGCCAGCAGCTCGGGACTCGGGCTCGAAGAGACCCAGTACTTC
>few|TRBV7-9|TRBD2|TRBJ2-1
CASSLATSGTKREQFF
TGTGCCAGCAGCTTGGCGACTAGCGGCACAAAGAGGGAGCAGTTCTTC
>few|TRBV7-2|TRBD1|TRBJ1-6
CASSIRQGPNSPLHF
TGTGCCAGCAGCATTCGACAGGGACCTAATTCACCCCTCCACTTT
>many|TRBV3-1|TRBD1|TRBJ1-2
CASSPGGGYTF
TGTGCCAGCAGCCCAGGGGGCGGCTACACCTTC
>-|TRBV5-1|-|TRBJ1-2
CASSLALGRSEGYTF
TGCGCCAGCAGCTTGGCCCTCGGAAGGTCAGAAGGCTACACCTTC
>few|TRBV11-2|-|TRBJ2-3
CASSPKPQNPSTDTQYF
TGTGCCAGCAGCCCAAAGCCACAGAATCCCTCCACAGATACGCAGTATTTT
>-|TRBV7-9|TRBD1|TRBJ2-5
CASSLGQGFGETQYF
TGTGCCAGCAGCTTAGGACAGGGGTTCGGAGAGACCCAGTACTTC
>few|TRBV12-5|-|TRBJ1-5
CASGPLPGKAQHF
TGTGCTAGTGGCCCCCTTCCGGGGAAGGCCCAGCATTTT
>-|TRBV25-1|-|TRBJ1-5
CASSDSDQPQHF
TGTGCCAGCAGTGACTCAGATCAGCCCCAGCATTTT
>few|TRBV18|-|TRBJ2-1
CASSPLGGQSSYNEQFF
TGTGCCAGCTCACCACTCGGCGGCCAGAGCTCCTACAATGAGCAGTTCTTC
>-|TRBV9|-|TRBJ1-6
CASSVGNRDSPLHF
TGTGCCAGCAGCGTAGGGAATAGGGATTCACCCCTCCACTTT
>once|TRBV5-5|TRBD2|TRBJ2-2
CASSLYSGGTGELFF
TGTGCCAGCAGCTTGTATAGCGGGGGCACCGGGGAGCTGTTTTTT
>-|TRBV5-1|TRBD1|TRBJ2-7
CASSLATGGPYEQYF
TGCGCCAGCAGCTTGGCGACAGGGGGCCCCTACGAGCAGTACTTC
>few|TRBV5-1|-|TRBJ1-6
CASSDPWGDSPLHF
TGCGCCAGCAGCGACCCGTGGGGAGACTCACCCCTCCACTTT
>-|TRBV7-6|TRBD2|TRBJ2-7
CASSLPPGGQDEQYF
TGTGCCAGCAGCCTCCCCCCGGGAGGGCAAGACGAGCAGTACTTC
>-|TRBV19|TRBD2|TRBJ2-3
CASTQRTSGREEDTQYF
TGTGCCAGTACCCAGAGGACTAGCGGGAGGGAGGAAGATACGCAGTATTTT
>few|TRBV29-1|-|TRBJ2-7
CSVEDSSYEQYF
TGCAGCGTTGAAGACAGCTCCTACGAGCAGTACTTC
>-|TRBV6-2/TRBV6-3|-|TRBJ1-5
CASSPGQTAGQPQHF
TGTGCCAGCAGCCCCGGGCAGACCGCGGGACAGCCCCAGCATTTT
>few|TRBV20-1|TRBD1|TRBJ2-7
CSARGWGQPTYEQYF
TGCAGTGCTAGAGGTTGGGGACAGCCAACCTACGAGCAGTACTTC
>-|TRBV7-2|TRBD1|TRBJ1-1
CASSPDRYRGKAFF
TGTGCCAGCAGCCCGGACAGGTATCGCGGAAAAGCTTTCTTT
>few|TRBV30|-|TRBJ2-6
CAWRFRASRSGANVLTF
TGTGCCTGGAGATTCAGGGCATCCCGCTCTGGGGCCAACGTCCTGACTTTC
>-|TRBV4-3|TRBD1|TRBJ2-1
CASSRELDRGWSYNEQFF
TGCGCCAGCAGCCGAGAATTGGACAGGGGGTGGTCCTACAATGAGCAGTTCTTC